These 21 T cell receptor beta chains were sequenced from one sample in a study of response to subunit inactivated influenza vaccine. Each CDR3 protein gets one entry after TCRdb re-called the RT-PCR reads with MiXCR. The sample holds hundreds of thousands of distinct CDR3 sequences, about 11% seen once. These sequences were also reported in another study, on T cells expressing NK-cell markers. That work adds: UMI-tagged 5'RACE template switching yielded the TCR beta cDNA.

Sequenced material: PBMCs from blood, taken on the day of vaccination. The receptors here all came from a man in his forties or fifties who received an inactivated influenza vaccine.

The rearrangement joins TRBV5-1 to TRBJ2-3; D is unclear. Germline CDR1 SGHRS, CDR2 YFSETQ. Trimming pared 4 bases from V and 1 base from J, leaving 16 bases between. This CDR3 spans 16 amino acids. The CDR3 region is CASSLQTLRGTDTQYF. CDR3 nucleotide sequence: TGCGCCAGCAGCCTCCAGACTCTTAGGGGCACAGATACGCAGTATTTT.

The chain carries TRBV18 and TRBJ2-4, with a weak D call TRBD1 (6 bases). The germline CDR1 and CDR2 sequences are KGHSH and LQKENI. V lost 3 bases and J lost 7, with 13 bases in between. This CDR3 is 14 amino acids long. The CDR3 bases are TGTGCCAGCTCACCTCCAGGGGATACTAACATTCAGTACTTC. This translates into CASSPPGDTNIQYF.

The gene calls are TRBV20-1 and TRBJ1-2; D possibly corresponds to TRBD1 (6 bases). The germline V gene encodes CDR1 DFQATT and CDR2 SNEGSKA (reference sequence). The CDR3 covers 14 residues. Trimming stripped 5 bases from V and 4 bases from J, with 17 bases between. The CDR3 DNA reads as TGCAGTGCTCTGGGAGACAGGAACCTCTATGGCTACACCTTC. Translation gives CSALGDRNLYGYTF.

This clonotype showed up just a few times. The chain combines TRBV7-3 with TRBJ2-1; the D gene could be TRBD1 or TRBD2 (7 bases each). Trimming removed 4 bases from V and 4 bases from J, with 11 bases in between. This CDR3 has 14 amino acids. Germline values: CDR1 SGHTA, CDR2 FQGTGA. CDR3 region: CASSSQGGYNEQFF. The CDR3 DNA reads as TGTGCCAGCAGCTCCCAGGGGGGGTACAATGAGCAGTTCTTC.

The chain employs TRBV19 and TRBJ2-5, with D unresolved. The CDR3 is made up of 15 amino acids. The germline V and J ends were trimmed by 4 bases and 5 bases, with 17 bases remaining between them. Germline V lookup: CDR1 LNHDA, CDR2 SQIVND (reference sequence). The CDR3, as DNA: TGTGCCAGTAGTAGAACCAAACAAGCTCAGGAGACCCAGTACTTC. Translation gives CASSRTKQAQETQYF. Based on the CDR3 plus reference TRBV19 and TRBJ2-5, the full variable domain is DGGITQSPKYLFRKEGQNVTLSCEQNLNHDAMYWYRQDPGQGLRLIYYSQIVNDFQKGDIAEGYSVSREKKESFPLTVTSAQKNPTAFYLCASSRTKQAQETQYFGPGTRLLVL.

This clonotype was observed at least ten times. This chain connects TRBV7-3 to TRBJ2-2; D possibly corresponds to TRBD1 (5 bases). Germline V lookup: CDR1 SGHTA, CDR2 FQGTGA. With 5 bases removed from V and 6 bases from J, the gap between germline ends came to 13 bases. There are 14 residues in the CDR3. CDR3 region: CASSITPGSGELFF. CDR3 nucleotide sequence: TGTGCCAGCAGCATCACTCCAGGGTCCGGGGAGCTGTTTTTT.

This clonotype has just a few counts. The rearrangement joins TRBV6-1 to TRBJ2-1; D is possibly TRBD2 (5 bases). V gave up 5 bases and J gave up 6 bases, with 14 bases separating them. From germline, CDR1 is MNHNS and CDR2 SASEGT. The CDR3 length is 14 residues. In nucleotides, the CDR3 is TGTGCCAGCAGTACCGTCCGGGAAGCCAATGAGCAGTTCTTC. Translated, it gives CASSTVREANEQFF.

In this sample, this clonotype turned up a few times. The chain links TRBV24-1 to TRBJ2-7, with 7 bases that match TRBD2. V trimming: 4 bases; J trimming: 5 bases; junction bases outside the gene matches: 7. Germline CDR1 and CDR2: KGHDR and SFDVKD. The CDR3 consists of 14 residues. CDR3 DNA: TGTGCCACCAGTGACCGGGGGGACTGGGACGAGCAGTACTTC. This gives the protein CATSDRGDWDEQYF.

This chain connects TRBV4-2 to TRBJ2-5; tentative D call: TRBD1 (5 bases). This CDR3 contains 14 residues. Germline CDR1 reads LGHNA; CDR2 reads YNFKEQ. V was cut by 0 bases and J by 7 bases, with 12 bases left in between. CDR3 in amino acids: CASSQDRPGMTQYF. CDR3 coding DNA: TGTGCCAGCAGCCAAGATAGGCCAGGGATGACCCAGTACTTC.

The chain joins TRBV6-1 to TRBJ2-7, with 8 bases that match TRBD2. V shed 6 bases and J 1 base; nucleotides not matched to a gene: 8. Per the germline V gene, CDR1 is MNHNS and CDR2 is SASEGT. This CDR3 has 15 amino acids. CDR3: CASRGGTGGSYEQYF. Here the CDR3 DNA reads TGTGCCAGCAGGGGTGGGACGGGGGGGTCCTACGAGCAGTACTTC.

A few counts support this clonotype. The chain's CDR3 is CASSLTSGGPRETQYF. The CDR3 region has the DNA TGTGCCAGCAGCCTCACTAGCGGGGGCCCCAGGGAGACCCAGTACTTC. The chain has TRBV4-2 and TRBJ2-5, with 11 bases fitting TRBD2. Germline V gene data show CDR1 as LGHNA and CDR2 as YNFKEQ. The CDR3 consists of 16 residues. After removal of 4 bases from V and 5 bases from J, the junction contained 9 bases not matched to a gene.

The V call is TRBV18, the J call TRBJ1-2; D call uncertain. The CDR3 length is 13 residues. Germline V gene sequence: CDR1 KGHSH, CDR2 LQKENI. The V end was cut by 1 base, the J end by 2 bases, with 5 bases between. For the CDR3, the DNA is TGTGCCAGCTCACCACGGAACAACTATGGCTACACCTTC. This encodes CASSPRNNYGYTF.

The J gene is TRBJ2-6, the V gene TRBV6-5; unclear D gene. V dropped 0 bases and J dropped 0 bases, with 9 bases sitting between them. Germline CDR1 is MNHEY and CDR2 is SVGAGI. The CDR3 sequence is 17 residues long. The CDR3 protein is CASSYSPFLSGANVLTF. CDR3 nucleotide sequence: TGTGCCAGCAGTTACTCCCCATTCCTCTCTGGGGCCAACGTCCTGACTTTC.

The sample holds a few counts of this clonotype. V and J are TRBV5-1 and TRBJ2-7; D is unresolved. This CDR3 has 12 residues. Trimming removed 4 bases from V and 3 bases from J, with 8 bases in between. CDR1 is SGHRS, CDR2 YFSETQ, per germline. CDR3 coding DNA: TGCGCCAGCAGCGCCACGAACTACGAGCAGTACTTC. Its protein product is CASSATNYEQYF. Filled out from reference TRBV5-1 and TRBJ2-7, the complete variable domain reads KAGVTQTPRYLIKTRGQQVTLSCSPISGHRSVSWYQQTPGQGLQFLFEYFSETQRNKGNFPGRFSGRQFSNSRSEMNVSTLELGDSALYLCASSATNYEQYFGPGTRLTVT.

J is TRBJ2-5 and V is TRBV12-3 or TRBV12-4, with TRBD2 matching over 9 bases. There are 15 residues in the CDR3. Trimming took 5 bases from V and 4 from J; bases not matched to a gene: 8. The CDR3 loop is CASSGTSWGRETQYF. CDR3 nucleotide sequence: TGTGCCAGCAGTGGGACTAGCTGGGGTCGAGAGACCCAGTACTTC.

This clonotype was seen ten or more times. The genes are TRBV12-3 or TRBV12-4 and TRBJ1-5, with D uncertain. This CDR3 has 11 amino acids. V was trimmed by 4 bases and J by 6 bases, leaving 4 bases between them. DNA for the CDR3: TGTGCCAGCAGTTCGGGTCAGCCCCAGCATTTT. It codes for CASSSGQPQHF.

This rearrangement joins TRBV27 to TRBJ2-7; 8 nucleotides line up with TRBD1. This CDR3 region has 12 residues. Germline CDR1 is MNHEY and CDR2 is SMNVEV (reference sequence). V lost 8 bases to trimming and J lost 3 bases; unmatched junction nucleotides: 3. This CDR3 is CASGQGLYEQYF. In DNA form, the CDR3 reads TGTGCCAGCGGACAGGGCCTCTACGAGCAGTACTTC.

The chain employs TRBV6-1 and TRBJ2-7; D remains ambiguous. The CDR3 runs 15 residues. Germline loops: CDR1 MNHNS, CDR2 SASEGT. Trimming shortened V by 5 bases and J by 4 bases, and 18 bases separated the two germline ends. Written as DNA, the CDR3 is TGTGCCAGCAGTCCTGGCCTCGGCGGATGGTACGAGCAGTACTTC. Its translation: CASSPGLGGWYEQYF.

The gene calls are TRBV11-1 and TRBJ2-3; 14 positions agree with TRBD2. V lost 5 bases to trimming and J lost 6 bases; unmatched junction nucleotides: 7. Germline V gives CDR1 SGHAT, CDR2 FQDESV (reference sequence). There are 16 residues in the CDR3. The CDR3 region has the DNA TGTGCCAGCAGCGACGGACTAGCGGGAGGTCGGGATACGCAGTATTTT. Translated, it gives CASSDGLAGGRDTQYF.

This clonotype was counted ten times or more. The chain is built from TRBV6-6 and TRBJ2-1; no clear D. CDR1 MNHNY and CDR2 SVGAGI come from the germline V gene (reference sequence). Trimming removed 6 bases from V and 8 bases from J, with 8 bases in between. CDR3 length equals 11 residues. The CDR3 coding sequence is TGTGCCAGCAGCCCTTATGATGAGCAGTTCTTC. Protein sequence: CASSPYDEQFF.

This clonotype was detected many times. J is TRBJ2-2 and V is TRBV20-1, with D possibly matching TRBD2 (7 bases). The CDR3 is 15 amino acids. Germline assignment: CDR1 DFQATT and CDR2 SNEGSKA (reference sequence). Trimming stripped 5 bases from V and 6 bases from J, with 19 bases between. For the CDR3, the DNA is TGCAGTGCTCACCGAGGGGGGGTCGCGTCCGGGGAGCTGTTTTTT. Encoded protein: CSAHRGGVASGELFF.